This passage covers 29 T cell receptor beta chains from one sample sequenced in a study of T cell responses to AZD1222 COVID-19 vaccine. Clones were read by immunoSEQ multiplex PCR, and TCRdb kept only the in-frame ones, dropping some. This table has about 170,000 clones, over 85% appearing once. The sample here was peripheral blood, taken on day 0 of AZD1222 vaccination. These receptors were collected from an adult in good health.

This sequence joins TRBV6-5 and TRBJ2-7; no clear D gene. V dropped 7 bases and J dropped 1 base, with 14 bases sitting between them. CDR1 and CDR2 (germline): MNHEY, SVGAGI. The CDR3 covers 14 residues. CDR3 protein: CASKPQYSSYEQYF. DNA of the CDR3: TGTGCCAGCAAACCACAGTATTCTTCCTACGAGCAGTACTTC.

This clone was recorded once. CDR3 bases: TGCGCCAGCAGCCAAGGTAGCGGGAGCGCCCGGGATACGCAGTATTTT. It yields the protein CASSQGSGSARDTQYF. The gene calls are TRBV4-1 and TRBJ2-3; TRBD2 aligns across 9 bases. With V trimmed by 1 base and J by 6 bases, 8 bases remained unmatched. The CDR3 consists of 16 residues. Germline lookup yields CDR1 MGHRA and CDR2 YSYEKL.

As regards this clone: Other DNA sequences in the sample encode the same CDR3. This sequence joins TRBV2 and TRBJ2-7; D gene uncertain. Trimming stripped 5 bases from V and 3 bases from J, with 2 bases between. CDR1 and CDR2 from the germline V gene are SNHLY and FYNNEI. The length of the CDR3 is 10 residues. CDR3 nucleotides: TGTGCCAGCAGTCGCTACGAGCAGTACTTC. Its translation is CASSRYEQYF.

The chain carries TRBV5-1 and TRBJ2-2; 7 bases match TRBD1. The CDR3 runs to 17 residues. CDR1 SGHRS and CDR2 YFSETQ come from the germline V gene. V lost 2 bases, J lost 5 bases, and 12 bases stayed unmatched. The CDR3: CASSFRGGAVGTGELFF. CDR3 DNA: TGCGCCAGCAGCTTTAGAGGGGGCGCGGTCGGAACCGGGGAGCTGTTTTTT. Looking up the rest from reference TRBV5-1 and TRBJ2-2 gives the full variable domain: KAGVTQTPRYLIKTRGQQVTLSCSPISGHRSVSWYQQTPGQGLQFLFEYFSETQRNKGNFPGRFSGRQFSNSRSEMNVSTLELGDSALYLCASSFRGGAVGTGELFFGEGSRLTVL.

V is TRBV6-1 and J is TRBJ1-5, with D unresolved. V was clipped by 2 bases and J by 13 bases, with 12 bases between them. The CDR3 spans 12 residues. Germline CDR1 and CDR2: MNHNS and SASEGT. Written as DNA, the CDR3 is TGTGCCAGCAGTGAATGGTCCGGCAGGCAGCATTTT. This encodes CASSEWSGRQHF.

The V gene is TRBV6-5, the J gene TRBJ1-6; D not resolved. CDR1 is MNHEY and CDR2 is SVGAGI in the germline V gene. Trimming shortened V by 0 bases and J by 9 bases, and 12 bases separated the two germline ends. There are 15 residues in the CDR3. The CDR3, as DNA: TGTGCCAGCAGTTACTCTAGTGGGAGTGGTTCACCCCTCCACTTT. It is translated as CASSYSSGSGSPLHF.

V gene TRBV10-2 combines with J gene TRBJ1-1; no clear D gene. This CDR3 contains 13 residues. Trimming stripped 4 bases from V and 3 bases from J, with 9 bases between. Per the germline V gene, CDR1 is WSHSY and CDR2 is SAAADI. The CDR3 DNA sequence: TGCGCCAGCAGTGTCCGCATGGACACTGAAGCTTTCTTT. It is translated as CASSVRMDTEAFF.

The chain is built from TRBV4-1 and TRBJ2-7; D is possibly TRBD1 or TRBD2 (5 bases each). V was shortened by 3 bases and J by 2 bases, with 11 bases between the two germline ends. This CDR3 is built from 14 residues. Germline lookup yields CDR1 MGHRA and CDR2 YSYEKL. CDR3 DNA: TGCGCCAGCAGCCAGACGGGGCGAGCCTACGAGCAGTACTTC. Its protein is CASSQTGRAYEQYF.

The rearrangement links TRBV2 to TRBJ2-2; 7 bases match TRBD1. The germline V gene encodes CDR1 SNHLY and CDR2 FYNNEI. CDR3 length equals 14 residues. With V trimmed by 8 bases and J by 2 bases, 5 bases remained unmatched. CDR3 in amino acids: CASRDRSNTGELFF. The CDR3 DNA follows: TGTGCCAGCCGGGACAGATCAAACACCGGGGAGCTGTTTTTT.

The V and J genes are TRBV5-4 and TRBJ2-7, with D possibly matching TRBD1 (6 bases). V was clipped by 10 bases and J by 2 bases, with 16 bases between them. CDR3 length equals 13 residues. The germline CDR1 and CDR2 sequences are SGHNT and YYREEE (reference sequence). The CDR3 spells CASQAGTTYEQYF. The DNA of the CDR3 is TGTGCCTCCCAGGCTGGGACAACCTACGAGCAGTACTTC.

The genes are TRBV10-2 and TRBJ1-1; no firm D call. V was cut by 2 bases and J by 4 bases, with 5 bases left in between. Germline V CDR1 and CDR2: WSHSY, SAAADI. This CDR3 region has 12 residues. The CDR3 spells CASSELITEAFF. CDR3 DNA: TGCGCCAGCAGTGAGCTAATCACTGAAGCTTTCTTT.

The chain combines TRBV18 with TRBJ2-7; D is perhaps TRBD2 (5 bases). Germline CDR1 is KGHSH and CDR2 is LQKENI. This CDR3 comprises 15 residues. The V gene lost 3 bases and the J gene lost 0 bases, with 12 bases spanning the gap. CDR3 in amino acids: CASSPGVLRSYEQYF. CDR3 bases: TGTGCCAGCTCACCCGGGGTCCTCCGCTCCTACGAGCAGTACTTC.

The rearrangement links TRBV4-1 to TRBJ1-2, with D uncertain. The CDR3 runs to 17 residues. The germline V gene encodes CDR1 MGHRA and CDR2 YSYEKL. Trimming removed 0 bases from V and 4 bases from J, with 18 bases in between. CDR3 sequence: CASSQDSFRQSSYGYTF. CDR3 in DNA: TGCGCCAGCAGCCAAGATAGTTTTCGGCAGTCCTCCTATGGCTACACCTTC.

This clone has more than one count but fewer than ten. V gene TRBV5-4 combines with J gene TRBJ1-2, with no clear D. Germline V gene data show CDR1 as SGHNT and CDR2 as YYREEE (reference sequence). This CDR3 region has 14 residues. The V end lost 0 bases, the J end lost 4 bases, and 10 bases lay between the germline ends. The CDR3 reads CASSLASALYGYTF. CDR3 nucleotide sequence: TGTGCCAGCAGCTTGGCGAGCGCCCTCTATGGCTACACCTTC.

The rearrangement uses TRBV19 and TRBJ2-6, with D perhaps TRBD2 (6 bases). Trimming took off 4 bases at V and 0 bases at J, with 13 bases between the two ends. This CDR3 is built from 17 residues. The V gene's germline CDR1 is LNHDA and CDR2 SQIVND (reference sequence). CDR3 DNA sequence: TGTGCCAGTAGTAGGATGGCGGGATACTCTGGGGCCAACGTCCTGACTTTC. Translating gives CASSRMAGYSGANVLTF.

This chain uses TRBV2 with TRBJ2-3; 13 bases line up with TRBD2. V lost 3 bases to trimming and J lost 5 bases; unmatched junction nucleotides: 8. This CDR3 is built from 17 residues. Germline CDR1 and CDR2: SNHLY and FYNNEI. CDR3: CASSDLRTSGSGDTQYF. CDR3 in DNA: TGTGCCAGCAGTGATTTACGGACTAGCGGGAGTGGAGATACGCAGTATTTT.

V usage is TRBV7-9 and J usage is TRBJ1-1; 8 positions agree with TRBD1. J gave up 0 bases and V 11 bases, and 11 bases lay outside the gene matches. Germline CDR1 SEHNR, CDR2 FQNEAQ (reference sequence). CDR3 length: 15 amino acids. The CDR3 nucleotides are TGTGCCGTCCTATGGACAGGGCTCATGAACACTGAAGCTTTCTTT. This sequence encodes CAVLWTGLMNTEAFF.

CDR3 sequence: CASSMDSGAATNEKLFF. CDR3 in DNA: TGTGCCAGCTCAATGGACAGCGGTGCGGCAACTAATGAAAAACTGTTTTTT. The chain combines TRBV18 with TRBJ1-4, with D possibly being TRBD1 (6 bases). Germline loops: CDR1 KGHSH, CDR2 LQKENI. Trimming cost V 5 bases and J 0 bases, with 16 bases left between them. The CDR3 runs to 17 residues.

This clone came up once. The V gene is TRBV7-2, the J gene TRBJ1-1; a possible D gene is TRBD1 (5 bases). The germline CDR1 and CDR2 sequences are SGHTA and FQGNSA. This CDR3 is 15 amino acids long. V was trimmed by 2 bases and J by 0 bases, leaving 10 bases between them. The CDR3 loop is CASSLQGTMNTEAFF. CDR3 nucleotides: TGTGCCAGCAGCTTACAGGGAACCATGAACACTGAAGCTTTCTTT.

The gene calls are TRBV19 and TRBJ2-5, with D tentatively TRBD1 (5 bases). The CDR3 extends over 13 amino acids. Deletions cut 5 bases from V and 7 bases from J, with 14 bases between. Looked up from germline, CDR1 is LNHDA and CDR2 is SQIVND (reference sequence). Here the CDR3 reads CASSSTEKTTQYF. CDR3 DNA: TGTGCCAGTAGTTCGACAGAGAAGACGACCCAGTACTTC.

This chain joins TRBV18 and TRBJ1-4; no clear D gene. The V gene lost 0 bases and the J gene lost 7 bases, with 12 bases spanning the gap. Germline CDR1 reads KGHSH; CDR2 reads LQKENI. The CDR3 runs 15 residues. CDR3 coding DNA: TGTGCCAGCTCACCACCGTCGGAGGGAGGTGAAAAACTGTTTTTT. Its translation is CASSPPSEGGEKLFF.

CDR3 DNA: TGTGCCAGCAGCTCTGGACTAGCGGGGGGGGATACGCAGTATTTT. It codes for CASSSGLAGGDTQYF. The V gene is TRBV7-9, the J gene TRBJ2-3; 15 bases agree with TRBD2. Unmatched junction bases numbered 2, after V lost 4 bases and J lost 6 bases. There are 15 residues in the CDR3. The germline V gene encodes CDR1 SEHNR and CDR2 FQNEAQ (reference sequence).

V is TRBV14 and J is TRBJ1-2; D is uncertain. The length of the CDR3 is 14 residues. The germline V and J ends were trimmed by 2 bases and 7 bases, with 14 bases remaining between them. Germline assignment: CDR1 SGHDN and CDR2 FVKESK. The CDR3 DNA reads as TGTGCCAGCAGCCAATTCAGAAACAGACTTGGCTACACCTTC. Residues: CASSQFRNRLGYTF.

This clone was detected once. This chain uses TRBV5-1 with TRBJ2-5, with TRBD1 identical over 8 bases. From germline, CDR1 is SGHRS and CDR2 YFSETQ. V was pared by 4 bases and J by 5 bases, with 7 bases of the junction left unmatched. The CDR3 sequence is 14 residues long. The CDR3 protein is CASSAQGAGETQYF. CDR3 sequence (DNA): TGCGCCAGCAGCGCGCAGGGGGCAGGCGAGACCCAGTACTTC.

This chain links TRBV6-5 with TRBJ2-5; D call uncertain. CDR3 length equals 13 residues. The V gene's germline CDR1 is MNHEY and CDR2 SVGAGI. Trimming took off 7 bases at V and 3 bases at J, with 12 bases between the two ends. CDR3 DNA: TGTGCCAGCAAAGGGCAGTCAAAAGAGACCCAGTACTTC. Protein sequence: CASKGQSKETQYF.

The rearrangement links TRBV5-1 to TRBJ1-2; 10 nucleotides align to TRBD1. The CDR3 has 17 residues. Germline lookup yields CDR1 SGHRS and CDR2 YFSETQ. V lost 4 bases and J lost 2; bases outside the gene matches: 11. This chain's CDR3 is CASSLGTGATYNYGYTF. The DNA for the CDR3 is TGCGCCAGCAGCCTGGGGACAGGGGCGACCTACAACTATGGCTACACCTTC.

This chain links TRBV15 with TRBJ2-5; D might be TRBD2 (7 bases). Germline values: CDR1 LNHNV, CDR2 YYDKDF (reference sequence). The CDR3 has 15 residues. Trimming took off 5 bases at V and 1 base at J, with 14 bases between the two ends. Here the CDR3 DNA reads TGTGCCACCAGCCCGAGGGGGGGGACCCAAGAGACCCAGTACTTC. This codes for CATSPRGGTQETQYF.

The J gene is TRBJ1-1, the V gene TRBV6-4; 8 bases map to TRBD1. Germline lookup yields CDR1 MRHNA and CDR2 SNTAGT. The CDR3 loop spans 14 amino acids. V trimming: 4 bases; J trimming: 1 base; junction bases outside the gene matches: 2. CDR3 nucleotide sequence: TGTGCCAGCAGTGCCCAGGGGGCGAACACTGAAGCTTTCTTT. Its translation is CASSAQGANTEAFF.

This chain links TRBV3-1 (or the pseudogene TRBV3-2) with TRBJ2-7; unclear D gene. Germline CDR1 is LGHDT and CDR2 is YNNKEL (reference sequence). CDR3 length: 15 residues. The V gene lost 1 base and the J gene lost 2 bases, with 12 bases spanning the gap. CDR3: CASSQVVADPYEQYF. As DNA, the CDR3 is TGTGCCAGCAGCCAAGTTGTGGCGGACCCCTACGAGCAGTACTTC.